This T cell receptor (beta chain) was recorded in a study of radiation and T cells in renal cell carcinoma. Notes on the study in general: Top tumor clonotypes rose in blood 2 weeks post-radiation, then contracted.

V lost 7 bases to trimming and J lost 0 bases, with 19 bases between them. CDR1 and CDR2 (germline): SGHRS, YFSETQ. The CDR3 consists of 17 residues. Clones were sequenced by immunoSEQ multiplex PCR, and TCRdb holds only the in-frame ones, with some missing. The sample holds 130,000 to 150,000 clones, 86% seen once. Time point given: blood 4 weeks post-SBRT, at nephrectomy. Sample treatment: 15 Gy SBRT to primary tumor, nephrectomy 4 weeks later. Nephrectomy followed 15 Gy stereotactic body radiation by 4 weeks. Of note for this clone: What it binds is unknown.

Here the sequenced sample was blood, taken from a patient whose treatment included radiotherapy and nephrectomy. The clonotype comes from a woman in her 50s with renal cell carcinoma. The rearrangement links TRBV5-1 to TRBJ1-4; D might be TRBD1 (6 bases). Written as DNA, the CDR3 is TGCGCCAGCCACCGGGGAATACAGGGAGCAACTAATGAAAAACTGTTTTTT. Its protein product is CASHRGIQGATNEKLFF.